This T cell receptor (beta chain) appears in the sequencing data of a study of T-cell memory formation after mild COVID-19. MiXCR, applied by TCRdb to the 5' RACE reads, yields one record per CDR3 protein. The profile shows approximately 240,000 distinct CDR3 sequences, 16% of them singletons. The germline gives CDR1 SGHAT, CDR2 FQNNGV. The CDR3 sequence is 13 residues long. The V segment lost 5 bases and the J segment 10 bases; nucleotides outside the gene matches: 8. The specimen was PBMCs or a T cell subset sorted from them (not recorded which). The sequence was collected from a young man who had mild COVID-19 (a few samples of this study predate the infection). Cell type and time point are not known. The genes are TRBV11-2 and TRBJ2-1; 7 positions agree with TRBD1. CDR3 nucleotide sequence: TGTGCCAGCAGCCCTGACAGGGTTGGCGAGCAGTTCTTC. Translated, it gives CASSPDRVGEQFF.